This T cell receptor (beta chain) was identified during a study of blood T cell repertoires in COVID-19. This CDR3 spans 17 amino acids. The V end lost 0 bases, the J end lost 3 bases, and 15 bases lay between the germline ends. Germline V gene data show CDR1 as SGHTA and CDR2 as FQGNSA. This table comes from immunoSEQ multiplex PCR, and its TCRdb copy is limited to in-frame clones, with some not included. The sample includes about 33,000 clones, 70% to 85% of them seen just once. This TCR was sampled from a human donor in a cohort sampled during active COVID-19. Sequencing input: peripheral blood. This chain uses TRBV7-2 with TRBJ1-5; D possibly corresponds to TRBD1 (6 bases). The CDR3 reads CASSLAGGPGNNQPQHF. The DNA of the CDR3 is TGTGCCAGCAGCTTAGCCGGGGGGCCAGGGAACAATCAGCCCCAGCATTTT.